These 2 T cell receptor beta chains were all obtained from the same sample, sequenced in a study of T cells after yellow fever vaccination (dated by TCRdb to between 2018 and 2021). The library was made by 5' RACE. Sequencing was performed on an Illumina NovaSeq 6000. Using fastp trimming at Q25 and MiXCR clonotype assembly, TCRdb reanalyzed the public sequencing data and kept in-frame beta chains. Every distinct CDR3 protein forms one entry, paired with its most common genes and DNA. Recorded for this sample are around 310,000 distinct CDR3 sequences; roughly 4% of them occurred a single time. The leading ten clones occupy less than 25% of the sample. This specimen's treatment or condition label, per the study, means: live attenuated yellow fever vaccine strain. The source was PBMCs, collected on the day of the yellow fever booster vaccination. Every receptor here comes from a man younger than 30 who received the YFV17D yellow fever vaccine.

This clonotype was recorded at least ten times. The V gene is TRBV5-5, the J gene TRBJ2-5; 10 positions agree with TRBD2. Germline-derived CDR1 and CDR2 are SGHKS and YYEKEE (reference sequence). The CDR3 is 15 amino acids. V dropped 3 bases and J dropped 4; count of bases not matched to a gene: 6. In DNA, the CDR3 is TGTGCCAGCAGCTCCCAGTGGACTAGCGGAGAGACCCAGTACTTC. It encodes CASSSQWTSGETQYF. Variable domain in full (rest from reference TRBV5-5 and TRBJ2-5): DAGVTQSPTHLIKTRGQQVTLRCSPISGHKSVSWYQQVLGQGPQFIFQYYEKEERGRGNFPDRFSARQFPNYSSELNVNALLLGDSALYLCASSSQWTSGETQYFGPGTRLLVL.

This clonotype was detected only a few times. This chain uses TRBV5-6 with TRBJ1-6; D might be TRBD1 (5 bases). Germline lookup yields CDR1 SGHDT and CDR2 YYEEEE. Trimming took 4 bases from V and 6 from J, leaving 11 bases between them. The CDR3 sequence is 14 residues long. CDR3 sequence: CASSVAQGNSPLHF. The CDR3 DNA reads TGTGCCAGCAGCGTGGCTCAGGGTAATTCACCCCTCCACTTT.